The rows below give T cell receptor beta chains drawn from one sample of a study of neoadjuvant anti-PD-1 for oral cavity cancer. Only in-frame clones appear in the TCRdb table, and some are missing; sequencing was by immunoSEQ multiplex PCR. The sample shows approximately 13,000 clones, about 62% of them seen only once. Sequenced here: PBMCs, sampled before nivolumab (anti-PD-1) treatment. These TCRs come from a person between 40 and 79 years old with oral cavity squamous cell carcinoma. CDR3s include the opening cysteine and the closing phenylalanine or tryptophan. A D gene is named only where the DNA matches it firmly. Clone size is given for some rows only: seen once, a few or many times, or a class if the clone is expanded.

v_gene: TRBV5-1; d_gene: .; j_gene: TRBJ2-5; abundance: .; CDR3aa: CASSLGEALETQYF; CDR3nt: TGCGCCAGCAGCTTGGGGGAAGCCTTAGAGACCCAGTACTTC
v_gene: TRBV19; d_gene: .; j_gene: TRBJ2-6; abundance: few; CDR3aa: CASSTPNSGANVLTF; CDR3nt: TGTGCCAGTAGTACTCCGAACTCTGGGGCCAACGTCCTGACTTTC
v_gene: TRBV2; d_gene: .; j_gene: TRBJ2-7; abundance: .; CDR3aa: CASRYRDVSYEQYF; CDR3nt: TGTGCCAGCAGGTACCGGGACGTCTCCTACGAGCAGTACTTC
v_gene: TRBV5-3; d_gene: TRBD1; j_gene: TRBJ1-2; abundance: .; CDR3aa: CAILGGGQGKYGYTF; CDR3nt: TGTGCCATCCTAGGGGGCGGACAGGGCAAATATGGCTACACCTTC
v_gene: TRBV5-1; d_gene: .; j_gene: TRBJ2-3; abundance: few; CDR3aa: CASSLEGQPDTQYF; CDR3nt: TGCGCCAGCAGCTTGGAAGGACAGCCAGATACGCAGTATTTT
v_gene: TRBV15; d_gene: TRBD1; j_gene: TRBJ2-7; abundance: .; CDR3aa: CATSRETRDSPLF; CDR3nt: TGTGCCACCAGCCGAGAAACCCGGGACAGTCCCCTGTTC
v_gene: TRBV5-4; d_gene: TRBD2; j_gene: TRBJ2-7; abundance: once; CDR3aa: CASSRSGGAGGEQYF; CDR3nt: TGTGCCAGCAGCCGTAGCGGGGGGGCGGGAGGCGAGCAGTACTTC
v_gene: TRBV6-5; d_gene: .; j_gene: TRBJ2-5; abundance: .; CDR3aa: CASSYTRNRLQTQYF; CDR3nt: TGTGCCAGCAGTTACACTAGAAACAGGTTACAGACCCAGTACTTC
v_gene: TRBV27; d_gene: TRBD2; j_gene: TRBJ2-3; abundance: .; CDR3aa: CASRKGTSLTPTDTQYF; CDR3nt: TGTGCCAGCAGAAAAGGGACTAGCCTCACCCCCACAGATACGCAGTATTTT
v_gene: TRBV7-9; d_gene: .; j_gene: TRBJ1-1; abundance: few; CDR3aa: CASSPARFMNTEAFF; CDR3nt: TGTGCCAGCAGCCCCGCCCGGTTCATGAACACTGAAGCTTTCTTT
v_gene: TRBV4-2; d_gene: TRBD1; j_gene: TRBJ2-7; abundance: .; CDR3aa: CASSQVWDSTYEQYF; CDR3nt: TGTGCCAGCAGCCAAGTTTGGGACAGTACCTACGAGCAGTACTTC